This T cell receptor (beta chain) was captured in a study of T cells in Graves' hyperthyroidism and ophthalmopathy (dated by TCRdb to the late 2010s). Regarding the complete study: Peripheral blood samples were taken at initial diagnosis, before any treatment was given. Whether ophthalmopathy could be predicted prospectively was tested in an independent validation cohort made up of under 20 hyperthyroidism patients plus 17 patients who later progressed to ophthalmopathy. Following sampling, methimazole starting at 30 mg daily was given to hyperthyroidism patients, and high-dose intravenous methylprednisolone was given to ophthalmopathy patients. According to the paper, TCR Vbeta CDR3 sequencing was carried out on 135 peripheral blood samples, which came from more than 40 ophthalmopathy, 70 to 80 hyperthyroidism and roughly 17 progressor patients. Thyroid tissue and blood T-cell repertoires from six Graves' hyperthyroidism patients were also compared in the study. The approximately 90 discovery patients were randomly split 7:3 into training and test sets. TCR V-J signatures able to tell the groups apart were searched for in a discovery cohort of 100 or so patients, of whom around 43 had Graves' ophthalmopathy and roughly 57 had stable Graves' hyperthyroidism.

The research as a whole found: In validation, the model predicted progression to ophthalmopathy with 60% to 71% sensitivity and approximately 72% specificity, a median of around 6.6 months before onset. Most expanded thyroid clonotypes (frequency above 0.001) were also detected in blood, suggesting blood repertoires may reflect thyroid immune responses. No statistical method was used to fix the sample size in advance, and group allocation was not hidden from the investigators. Ophthalmopathy was separated from stable hyperthyroidism by a 13 V-J signature model, with approximately 85% sensitivity and about 84% specificity obtained in cross-validation and 80%/75% obtained in testing.

The TCR beta CDR3 regions were amplified from RNA transcripts. The TCR CDR3 was subjected to a first round of RT-PCR using the HTBI primer set and the Qiagen OneStep RT-PCR kit. A second multiplex PCR round built the libraries, followed by size selection and purification. Sequencing of the libraries was done on an Illumina HiSeq2000 using paired-end 100 bp reads. The study's own analysis went as follows. Raw data were processed with SOAPnuke, discarding reads with adapters, uncalled bases, mean Phred below 15, or no exact constant-primer or identifier match. COPE v1.2.5 was used to merge high-quality paired reads, and clonotypes were defined as unique nucleotide sequences. Clonotypes were aligned to IMGT TRBV, TRBD and TRBJ reference segments using MiTCR v1.1. The analysis was restricted to V-J combinations with a frequency above 0.0001, which together covered about 99% of the repertoires. The TCS score was defined as the ratio of F50 (clonal expansion) to E x V (chaos), calculated using BLOSUM62-based TCRdist between CDR3 peptides within each V-J. Welch's t-statistics and random forest reduced some 510 V-J features to 13, which were used in a naive Bayes classifier (R e1071). Using fastp trimming at Q25 and MiXCR clonotype assembly, TCRdb reanalyzed the public sequencing data and kept in-frame beta chains. Merged by CDR3 protein, the rows form single entries marked with the most common genes and DNA. The V and J calls shown here were made by TCRdb, not taken from the authors' results. The sample records a few hundred thousand distinct CDR3 sequences, approximately 15% of which are singletons. The ten largest account for 12% to 15% of the sample.

Stable Graves' hyperthyroidism was defined as the absence of progression to ophthalmopathy over 18 months of follow-up. Hyperthyroidism patients were newly diagnosed, had a disease duration of under 2 months, and were aged 18 to 65 years. Patients with uncontrolled infections, other autoimmune diseases, pregnancy or lactation were excluded. Diagnoses were based on clinical symptoms, serum thyroxine and TRAb, thyroid ultrasound and orbital computed tomography. Ficoll-Paque density gradient centrifugation was used to isolate PBMCs from 8.5 to 10 ml of fresh peripheral blood. Trizol reagent was used to extract total RNA, and RNA quality was then checked on an Agilent 2100 Bioanalyzer. Trimming leaves V shorter by 5 bases and J shorter by 4 bases, with the junction holding 9 bases beyond the gene matches. Taken from the germline V gene, the CDR1 and CDR2 loops are SGHTA and FQGNSA. Spanning cysteine to phenylalanine, the CDR3 consists of 15 amino acids. Kept here is only the CDR3 DNA, which spans 45 bases and is read in frame from base 1.

This clonotype was detected ten times or more. Its antigen is still unknown. Base qualities are not at hand, and no much larger clone is one base apart. This clonotype was obtained from a woman under 30 with Graves' hyperthyroidism. Rearrangement joined TRBV7-2 to TRBJ1-2; 8 bases in the middle match TRBD1. The sequenced sample was blood. The base sequence is TGTGCCAGCAGCCTTCGGACAGGGAGACGCTATGGCTACACCTTC. It translates to CASSLRTGRRYGYTF.